Each of the 3 T cell receptor beta chains below was sequenced from the same sample in a study of blood T cell repertoires in COVID-19. The method was immunoSEQ multiplex PCR; TCRdb's version includes in-frame clones alone and lacks a portion of them. Among 250,000 to 350,000 clones listed, roughly 87% were seen once. Source material: peripheral blood. The origin of the receptors is a woman between 45 and 60 years old who had recovered from COVID-19.

This chain uses TRBV2 with TRBJ2-2; TRBD1 matches at 8 bases. From germline, CDR1 is SNHLY and CDR2 FYNNEI. Germline trimming cut 1 base from V and 4 bases from J; bases unmatched to any gene: 14. The CDR3 contains 19 residues. DNA of the CDR3: TGTGCCAGCAGTGAAGGCAGGGGGCCTTCCCATTTTGCCACCGGGGAGCTGTTTTTT. Its translation is CASSEGRGPSHFATGELFF.

This chain uses TRBV2 with TRBJ2-7, with D perhaps TRBD1 (6 bases). Trimming removed 2 bases at V and 5 bases at J, with 16 bases between. In germline, CDR1 is SNHLY, CDR2 FYNNEI. This CDR3 region has 15 residues. CDR3 region: CASSERGWGIHEQYF. Written as DNA, the CDR3 is TGTGCCAGCAGTGAAAGGGGGTGGGGGATCCACGAGCAGTACTTC.

The V and J genes are TRBV5-5 and TRBJ1-1, with D possibly TRBD1 on 6 matching bases. The CDR3 contains 15 residues. The germline V and J ends were trimmed by 0 bases and 7 bases, with 16 bases remaining between them. In germline, CDR1 is SGHKS, CDR2 YYEKEE (reference sequence). In DNA form, the CDR3 reads TGTGCCAGCAGCTTGGAGTCTCTTCGAGGGGGTGAAGCTTTCTTT. Its protein product is CASSLESLRGGEAFF.